These T cell receptor beta chains were read from a single sample in a study of CD4+ T cells in melanoma. The method was immunoSEQ multiplex PCR; TCRdb's version includes in-frame clones alone and lacks a portion of them. Counted here are about 140,000 clones, roughly 91% occurring once; the ten biggest clones make up less than 2%. These receptors were obtained from a human donor with melanoma. The conserved cysteine and the conserved F or W are not part of the CDR3 here. Each record gives: V gene, D gene, J gene, clone size, CDR3 protein. A D gene is named only where the DNA matches it firmly. Where a row states a size, it is once, few, many or the class of an expanded clone; other rows omit it.

>TRBV15|.|TRBJ1-3|.
ATSSKIDSGNTIY
>TRBV6-5|.|TRBJ2-1|.
ASRQGYNEQF
>TRBV5-1|TRBD1|TRBJ1-4|.
ASSDDRGDEKLF
>TRBV5-1|TRBD1|TRBJ2-1|.
ASSPSPVGGIYNEQF
>TRBV18|.|TRBJ2-1|.
ASSPSDGTNEQF
>TRBV5-1|.|TRBJ1-3|.
ASSLGSGAGNTIY
>TRBV5-1|.|TRBJ1-4|.
ASSLRSGGREKLF
>TRBV15|TRBD2|TRBJ2-3|.
ATLSGGAPDTQY
>TRBV6-1|TRBD1|TRBJ2-1|once
ASSELDRINNEQF
>TRBV19|.|TRBJ1-5|.
ASSMRGGDQPQH
>TRBV9|.|TRBJ2-3|.
ASSVATATSTDTQY
>TRBV30|.|TRBJ1-6|once
AWRSSGYSPLH
>TRBV19|.|TRBJ2-3|.
ASSTGARSTDTQY
>TRBV4-1|TRBD1|TRBJ1-2|.
ASSPQRQGGYGYT
>TRBV5-1|TRBD2|TRBJ2-3|.
ASSWPLAGGSTDTQY
>TRBV4-1|TRBD1|TRBJ2-7|.
ASSQGRGPSYEQY
>TRBV5-6|TRBD1|TRBJ1-3|.
ASQLPGTGGDERNTIY
>TRBV5-4|.|TRBJ2-1|once
ASSLGRGGVYNEQF
>TRBV5-5|.|TRBJ1-4|.
ASSSGTGGEKLF
>TRBV5-6|TRBD1|TRBJ2-4|.
ASSFRQGARDIQY
>TRBV11-2|TRBD1|TRBJ2-2|.
ASRGPGQGMTGELF
>TRBV7-2|.|TRBJ2-2|.
ASRMATGELF
>TRBV2|TRBD2|TRBJ2-5|.
ASSENLAGETQY
>TRBV19|.|TRBJ1-6|.
ASSQQGTYNSPLH
>TRBV7-9|.|TRBJ2-7|.
ASSFYPGSTYEQY